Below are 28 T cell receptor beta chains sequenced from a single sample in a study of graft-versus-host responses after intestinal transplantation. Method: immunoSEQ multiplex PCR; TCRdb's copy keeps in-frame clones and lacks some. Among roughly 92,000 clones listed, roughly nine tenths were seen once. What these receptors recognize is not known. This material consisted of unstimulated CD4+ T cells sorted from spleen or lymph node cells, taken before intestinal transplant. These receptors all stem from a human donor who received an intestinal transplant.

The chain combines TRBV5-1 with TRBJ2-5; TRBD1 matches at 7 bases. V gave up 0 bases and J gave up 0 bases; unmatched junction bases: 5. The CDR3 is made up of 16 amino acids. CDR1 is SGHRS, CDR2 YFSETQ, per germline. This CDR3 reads CASSLGGRGNQETQYF. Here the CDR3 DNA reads TGCGCCAGCAGCTTGGGCGGCAGGGGGAACCAAGAGACCCAGTACTTC.

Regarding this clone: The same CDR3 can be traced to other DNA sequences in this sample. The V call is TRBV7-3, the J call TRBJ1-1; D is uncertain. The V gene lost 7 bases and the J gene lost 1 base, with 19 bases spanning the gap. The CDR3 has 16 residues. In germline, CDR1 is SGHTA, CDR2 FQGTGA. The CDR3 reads CASTHSGHDKNTEAFF. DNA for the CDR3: TGTGCCAGCACCCATAGTGGGCACGATAAGAACACTGAAGCTTTCTTT.

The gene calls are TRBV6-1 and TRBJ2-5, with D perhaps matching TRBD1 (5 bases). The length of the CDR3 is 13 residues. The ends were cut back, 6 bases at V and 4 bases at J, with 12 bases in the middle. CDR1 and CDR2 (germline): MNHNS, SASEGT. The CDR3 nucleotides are TGTGCCAGCAGACCAGGGTACGGAGAGACCCAGTACTTC. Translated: CASRPGYGETQYF.

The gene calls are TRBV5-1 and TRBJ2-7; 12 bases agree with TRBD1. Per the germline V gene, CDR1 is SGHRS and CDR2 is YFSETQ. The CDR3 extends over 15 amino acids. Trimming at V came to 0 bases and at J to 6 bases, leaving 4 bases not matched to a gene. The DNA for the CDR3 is TGCGCCAGCAGCTTGGGCGGGACAGGGGGCTTCGAGCAGTACTTC. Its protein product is CASSLGGTGGFEQYF.

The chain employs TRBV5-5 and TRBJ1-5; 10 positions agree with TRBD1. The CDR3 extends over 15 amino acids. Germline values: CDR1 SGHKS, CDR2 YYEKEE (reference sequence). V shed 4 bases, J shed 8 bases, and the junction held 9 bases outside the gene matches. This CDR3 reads CASSNGTGALKPQHF. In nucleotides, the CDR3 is TGTGCCAGCAGCAACGGGACAGGGGCCCTAAAGCCCCAGCATTTT.

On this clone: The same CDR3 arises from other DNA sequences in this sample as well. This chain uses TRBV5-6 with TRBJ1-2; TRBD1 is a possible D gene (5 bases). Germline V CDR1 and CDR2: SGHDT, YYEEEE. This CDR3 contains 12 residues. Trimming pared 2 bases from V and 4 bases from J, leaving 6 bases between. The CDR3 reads CASSLRGYGYTF. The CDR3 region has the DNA TGTGCCAGCAGCTTAAGGGGCTATGGCTACACCTTC.

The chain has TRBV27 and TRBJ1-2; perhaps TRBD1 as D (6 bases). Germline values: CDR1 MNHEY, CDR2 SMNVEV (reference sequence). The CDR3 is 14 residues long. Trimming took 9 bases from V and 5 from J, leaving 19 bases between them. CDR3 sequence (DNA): TGTGCCAGTTTCAACTTACAGGGTTCGTATGGCTACACCTTC. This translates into CASFNLQGSYGYTF.

CDR3 in DNA: TGCGCCAGCAGCCCCAGGGGACTAGCGGGGGGCCAAATTCCGAACACCGGGGAGCTGTTTTTT. Its protein is CASSPRGLAGGQIPNTGELFF. The chain employs TRBV5-1 and TRBJ2-2, with 15 bases matching TRBD2. Germline lookup yields CDR1 SGHRS and CDR2 YFSETQ. Germline trimming cut 4 bases from V and 0 bases from J; bases unmatched to any gene: 13. The CDR3 runs 21 residues.

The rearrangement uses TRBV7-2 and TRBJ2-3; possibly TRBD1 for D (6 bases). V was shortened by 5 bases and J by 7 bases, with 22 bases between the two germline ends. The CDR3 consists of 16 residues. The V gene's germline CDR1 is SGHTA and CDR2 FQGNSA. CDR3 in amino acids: CASSPSTGQSPNTQYF. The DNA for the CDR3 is TGTGCCAGCAGCCCTTCGACAGGCCAGTCGCCAAATACGCAGTATTTT. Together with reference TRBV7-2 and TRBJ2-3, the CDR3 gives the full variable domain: GAGVSQSPSNKVTEKGKDVELRCDPISGHTALYWYRQSLGQGLEFLIYFQGNSAPDKSGLPSDRFSAERTGGSVSTLTIQRTQQEDSAVYLCASSPSTGQSPNTQYFGPGTRLTVL.

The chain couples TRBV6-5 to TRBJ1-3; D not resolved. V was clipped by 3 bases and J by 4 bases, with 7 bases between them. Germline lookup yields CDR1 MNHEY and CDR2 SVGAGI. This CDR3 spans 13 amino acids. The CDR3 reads CASSYDFGNTIYF. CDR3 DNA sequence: TGTGCCAGCAGTTATGACTTCGGAAACACCATATATTTT.

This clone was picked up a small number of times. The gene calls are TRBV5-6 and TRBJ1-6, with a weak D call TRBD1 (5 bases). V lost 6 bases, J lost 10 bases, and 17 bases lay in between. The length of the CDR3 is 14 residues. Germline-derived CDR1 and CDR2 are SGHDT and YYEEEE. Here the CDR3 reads CASTIRSGGSPLHF. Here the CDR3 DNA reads TGTGCCAGCACCATCAGAAGTGGGGGGTCACCCCTCCACTTT.

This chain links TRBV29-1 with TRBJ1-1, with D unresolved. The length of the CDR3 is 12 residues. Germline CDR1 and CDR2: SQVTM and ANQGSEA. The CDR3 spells CSIDGVNTEAFF. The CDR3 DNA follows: TGCTCAATAGACGGGGTGAACACTGAAGCTTTCTTT.

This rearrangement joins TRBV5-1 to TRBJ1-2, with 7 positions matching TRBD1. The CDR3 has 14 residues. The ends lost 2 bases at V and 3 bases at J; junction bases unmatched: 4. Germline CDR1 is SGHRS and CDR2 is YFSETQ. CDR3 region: CASSFRQGDYGYTF. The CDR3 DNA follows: TGCGCCAGCAGCTTCAGACAGGGCGACTATGGCTACACCTTC.

The CDR3 DNA reads as TGCGCCAGCAGCTCTACTAGCGGGGGTCTGGGGTATGAGCAGTTCTTC. Translating it yields CASSSTSGGLGYEQFF. J is TRBJ2-1 and V is TRBV5-1, with 11 bases matching TRBD2. Per germline, CDR1 SGHRS and CDR2 YFSETQ. Trimming took 3 bases from V and 8 from J; bases not matched to a gene: 10. CDR3 length: 16 amino acids.

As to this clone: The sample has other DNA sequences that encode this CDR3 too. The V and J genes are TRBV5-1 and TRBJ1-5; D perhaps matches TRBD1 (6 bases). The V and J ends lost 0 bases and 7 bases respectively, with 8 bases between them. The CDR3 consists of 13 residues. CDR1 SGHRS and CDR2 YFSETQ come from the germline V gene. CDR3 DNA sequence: TGCGCCAGCAGCTTGGAAGGGGGACAGCCCCAGCATTTT. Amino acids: CASSLEGGQPQHF.

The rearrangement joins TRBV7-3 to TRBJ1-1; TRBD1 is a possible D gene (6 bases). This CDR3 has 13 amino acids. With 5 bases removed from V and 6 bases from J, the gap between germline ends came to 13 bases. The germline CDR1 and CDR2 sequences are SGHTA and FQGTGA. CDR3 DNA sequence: TGTGCCAGCAGCGAAGGGACACGATCTGAAGCTTTCTTT. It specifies CASSEGTRSEAFF.

The CDR3 sequence: CASSPTSGSYNEQFF. The CDR3 nucleotides are TGTGCCAGCAGCCCAACTAGCGGCTCCTACAATGAGCAGTTCTTC. The chain has TRBV5-4 and TRBJ2-1, with 8 nucleotides matching TRBD2. Trimming took 4 bases from V and 0 from J; bases not matched to a gene: 3. Germline V gene sequence: CDR1 SGHNT, CDR2 YYREEE (reference sequence). The CDR3 is made up of 15 amino acids.

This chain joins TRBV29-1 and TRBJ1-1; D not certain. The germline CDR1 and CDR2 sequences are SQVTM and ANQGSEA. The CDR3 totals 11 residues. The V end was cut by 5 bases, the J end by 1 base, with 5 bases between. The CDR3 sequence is CSVSGNTEAFF. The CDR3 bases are TGCAGCGTTTCGGGGAACACTGAAGCTTTCTTT.

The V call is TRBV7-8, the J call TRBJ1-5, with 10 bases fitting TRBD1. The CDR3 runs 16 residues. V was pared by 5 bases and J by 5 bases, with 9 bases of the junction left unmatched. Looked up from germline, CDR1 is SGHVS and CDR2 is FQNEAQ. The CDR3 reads CASSIGQGGFYQPQHF. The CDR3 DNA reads TGTGCCAGCAGCATTGGACAGGGGGGATTTTATCAGCCCCAGCATTTT.

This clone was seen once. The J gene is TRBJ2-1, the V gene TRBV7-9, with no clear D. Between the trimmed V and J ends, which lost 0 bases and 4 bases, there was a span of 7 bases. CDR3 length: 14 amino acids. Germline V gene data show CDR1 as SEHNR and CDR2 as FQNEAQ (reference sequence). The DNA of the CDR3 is TGTGCCAGCAGCTTAGCGGGCCCTTACAATGAGCAGTTCTTC. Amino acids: CASSLAGPYNEQFF.

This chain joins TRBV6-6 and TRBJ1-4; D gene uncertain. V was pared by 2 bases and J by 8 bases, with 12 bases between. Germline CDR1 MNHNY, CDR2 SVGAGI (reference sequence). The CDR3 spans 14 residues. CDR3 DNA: TGTGCCAGCAGTTACCCCCTGGAGGAGGAAAAACTGTTTTTT. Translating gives CASSYPLEEEKLFF.

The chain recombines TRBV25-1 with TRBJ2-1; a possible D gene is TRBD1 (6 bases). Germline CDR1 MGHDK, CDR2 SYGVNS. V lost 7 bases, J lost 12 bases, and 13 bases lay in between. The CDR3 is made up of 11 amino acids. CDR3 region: CASTRGFGQFF. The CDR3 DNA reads TGTGCCAGCACCAGGGGTTTTGGGCAGTTCTTC.

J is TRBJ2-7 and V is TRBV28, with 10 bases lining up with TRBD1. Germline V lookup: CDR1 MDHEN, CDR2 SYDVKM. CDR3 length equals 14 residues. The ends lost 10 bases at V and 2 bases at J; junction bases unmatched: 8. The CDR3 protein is CATRSGTGAYEQYF. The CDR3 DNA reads TGTGCCACCAGATCTGGGACAGGGGCCTACGAGCAGTACTTC. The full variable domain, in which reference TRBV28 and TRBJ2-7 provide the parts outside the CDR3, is DVKVTQSSRYLVKRTGEKVFLECVQDMDHENMFWYRQDPGLGLRLIYFSYDVKMKEKGDIPEGYSVSREKKERFSLILESASTNQTSMYLCATRSGTGAYEQYFGPGTRLTVT.

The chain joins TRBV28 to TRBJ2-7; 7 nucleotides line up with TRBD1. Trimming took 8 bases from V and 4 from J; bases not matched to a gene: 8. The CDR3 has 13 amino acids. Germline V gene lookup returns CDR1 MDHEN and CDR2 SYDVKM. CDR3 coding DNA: TGTGCCAGCCGACCGGGACAGATATACGAGCAGTACTTC. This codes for CASRPGQIYEQYF.

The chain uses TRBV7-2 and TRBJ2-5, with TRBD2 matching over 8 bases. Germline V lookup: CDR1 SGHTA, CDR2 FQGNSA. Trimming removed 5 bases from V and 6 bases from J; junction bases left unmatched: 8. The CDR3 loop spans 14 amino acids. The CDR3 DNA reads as TGTGCCAGCAGCCGAGACAGCGGGGGTAAGACCCAGTACTTC. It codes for CASSRDSGGKTQYF.

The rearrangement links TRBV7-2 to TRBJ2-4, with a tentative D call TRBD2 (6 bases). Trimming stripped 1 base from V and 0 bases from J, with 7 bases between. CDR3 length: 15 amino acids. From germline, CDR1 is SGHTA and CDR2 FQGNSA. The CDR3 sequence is CASSLGGLAKNIQYF. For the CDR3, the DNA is TGTGCCAGCAGCTTAGGGGGACTAGCCAAAAACATTCAGTACTTC.

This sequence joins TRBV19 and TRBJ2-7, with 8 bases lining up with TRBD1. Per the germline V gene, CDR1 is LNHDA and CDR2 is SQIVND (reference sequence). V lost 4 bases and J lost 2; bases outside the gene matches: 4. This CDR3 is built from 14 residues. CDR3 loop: CASSRGTGAYEQYF. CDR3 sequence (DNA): TGTGCCAGTAGTAGGGGGACAGGAGCCTACGAGCAGTACTTC.

In nucleotides, the CDR3 is TGTGCCAGCAGCTTAGGCCCAGGGGGTCTGTCCTACGAGCAGTACTTC. Its protein is CASSLGPGGLSYEQYF. The chain joins TRBV7-2 to TRBJ2-7, with 7 bases fitting TRBD1. V lost 1 base and J lost 1; bases outside the gene matches: 7. The germline gives CDR1 SGHTA, CDR2 FQGNSA. CDR3 length: 16 amino acids.